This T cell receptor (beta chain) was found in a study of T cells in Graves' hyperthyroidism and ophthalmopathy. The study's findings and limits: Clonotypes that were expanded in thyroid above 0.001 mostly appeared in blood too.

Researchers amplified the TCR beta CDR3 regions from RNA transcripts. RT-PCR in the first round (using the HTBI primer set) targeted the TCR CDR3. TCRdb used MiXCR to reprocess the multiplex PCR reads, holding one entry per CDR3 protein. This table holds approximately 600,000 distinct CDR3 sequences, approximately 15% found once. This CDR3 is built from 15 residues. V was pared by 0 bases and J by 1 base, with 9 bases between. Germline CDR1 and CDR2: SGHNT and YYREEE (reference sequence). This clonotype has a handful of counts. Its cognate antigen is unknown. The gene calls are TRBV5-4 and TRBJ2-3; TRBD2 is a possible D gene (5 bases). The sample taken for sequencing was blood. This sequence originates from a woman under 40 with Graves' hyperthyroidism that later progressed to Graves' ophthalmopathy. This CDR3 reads CASSLGSVGTDTQYF. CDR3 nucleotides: TGTGCCAGCAGCTTGGGTAGCGTAGGCACAGATACGCAGTATTTT.